Included here is one T cell receptor beta chain sequence, with context. Its antigen is unidentified. The sample originates from a study of T cells expressing NK-cell markers. On the study more broadly: Underlying the TCR beta repertoires were sorted CD3+CD56+NKG2C+, CD3+CD56+NKG2C- and CD3+CD56-NKG2C+ T cells. Study-level points and caveats: Dominance of the CD3+CD56-NKG2C+ fraction by these clonotypes also held in several donors.

The germline gives CDR1 SQVTM, CDR2 ANQGSEA. The CDR3 is 14 residues long. UMIs accompanied the 5'RACE template switching by which TCR beta cDNA was made. TCRdb re-called the 5' RACE reads, yielding one record per CDR3 amino acid sequence without DNA. Across 200,000 to 300,000 distinct CDR3 sequences, the top ten clones capture about 4.2% of the sample. The specimen was blood T cells: a sorted CD56 or NKG2C T cell subset, CD4+ or CD8+ T cells, or bulk PBMC T cells (not recorded which). The chain uses TRBV29-1 and TRBJ2-5; TCRdb names TRBD1, which stays unverified in the absence of DNA. This TCR was recovered from a woman aged 18-70 years in good health. The CDR3 protein is CSVGRAGGQETQYF.